The rows below give T cell receptor beta chains drawn from one sample of a study of blood T cell repertoires in COVID-19. TCRdb's table, derived via immunoSEQ multiplex PCR, lists solely in-frame clones and lacks some. The data hold about 83,000 clones, with roughly 80% observed a single time. Sequenced material: peripheral blood. These TCRs come from a woman of 80 years or more with acute or convalescent COVID-19. Both conserved end residues are part of each CDR3. D genes are given only for firm matches. Clone sizes are given selectively: once, few, many, or a class where the clone is expanded.

clone_size: few
v_call: TRBV11-2
j_call: TRBJ2-7
d_call: -
cdr3_aa: CASRNSDSFLSYEQYF
cdr3_nt: TGTGCCAGCAGGAACTCCGACAGTTTCCTCTCCTACGAGCAGTACTTC

clone_size: -
v_call: TRBV19
j_call: TRBJ2-2
d_call: TRBD1
cdr3_aa: CASSILTGVGDTGELFF
cdr3_nt: TGTGCCAGTAGTATTTTAACAGGGGTAGGCGACACCGGGGAGCTGTTTTTT

clone_size: -
v_call: TRBV15
j_call: TRBJ2-7
d_call: -
cdr3_aa: CATSRDRVPSYEQYF
cdr3_nt: TGTGCCACCAGCAGGGACAGAGTCCCCTCCTACGAGCAGTACTTC

clone_size: once
v_call: TRBV30
j_call: TRBJ1-1
d_call: -
cdr3_aa: CAWDQQLNTEAFF
cdr3_nt: TGTGCCTGGGACCAACAGTTGAACACTGAAGCTTTCTTT

clone_size: -
v_call: TRBV4-1
j_call: TRBJ2-2
d_call: TRBD2
cdr3_aa: CASSQISRTSGVGELFF
cdr3_nt: TGCGCCAGCAGCCAGATCTCCCGGACTAGCGGGGTCGGGGAGCTGTTTTTT

clone_size: -
v_call: TRBV28
j_call: TRBJ1-2
d_call: -
cdr3_aa: CASSPPGGYTF
cdr3_nt: TGTGCCAGCAGTCCGCCAGGTGGCTACACCTTC

clone_size: -
v_call: TRBV7-9
j_call: TRBJ2-1
d_call: -
cdr3_aa: CASSLLQDPYNEQFF
cdr3_nt: TGTGCCAGCAGCTTATTACAGGACCCCTACAATGAGCAGTTCTTC

clone_size: once
v_call: TRBV19
j_call: TRBJ1-3
d_call: -
cdr3_aa: CASQAGQWGNTIYF
cdr3_nt: TGTGCCAGTCAAGCAGGGCAATGGGGAAACACCATATATTTT

clone_size: -
v_call: TRBV6-1
j_call: TRBJ1-5
d_call: TRBD1
cdr3_aa: CASSEGGTGGHQPQHF
cdr3_nt: TGTGCCAGCAGTGAGGGCGGGACAGGGGGCCATCAGCCCCAGCATTTT

clone_size: -
v_call: TRBV1
j_call: TRBJ2-2
d_call: -
cdr3_aa: CTSSHPSGGAARGGELFF
cdr3_nt: TGCACCAGCAGCCATCCCAGCGGGGGGGCGGCTCGGGGCGGGGAGCTGTTTTTT

clone_size: -
v_call: TRBV5-5
j_call: TRBJ1-3
d_call: -
cdr3_aa: CASSLESGTGNTIYF
cdr3_nt: TGTGCCAGCAGCTTGGAATCGGGTACTGGAAACACCATATATTTT

clone_size: -
v_call: TRBV11-2
j_call: TRBJ1-3
d_call: -
cdr3_aa: CASSFKLGAGGGNTIYF
cdr3_nt: TGTGCCAGCAGCTTTAAATTAGGGGCGGGAGGTGGAAACACCATATATTTT

clone_size: -
v_call: TRBV5-4
j_call: TRBJ2-3
d_call: -
cdr3_aa: CASSHAWSTTDTQYF
cdr3_nt: TGTGCCAGCAGCCATGCCTGGAGTACCACAGATACGCAGTATTTT

clone_size: -
v_call: TRBV6-5
j_call: TRBJ1-2
d_call: -
cdr3_aa: CASSIGVNYGYTF
cdr3_nt: TGTGCCAGCAGTATAGGGGTTAACTATGGCTACACCTTC

clone_size: -
v_call: TRBV5-4
j_call: TRBJ1-2
d_call: -
cdr3_aa: CASSLRYRTANYGYTF
cdr3_nt: TGTGCCAGCAGCTTAAGGTACAGGACAGCTAACTATGGCTACACCTTC

clone_size: -
v_call: TRBV21-1
j_call: TRBJ1-1
d_call: -
cdr3_aa: CASYPDGGRLVEAFF
cdr3_nt: TGTGCCAGCTACCCCGATGGAGGCAGGTTGGTTGAAGCTTTCTTT

clone_size: -
v_call: TRBV30
j_call: TRBJ1-3
d_call: -
cdr3_aa: CAWSVLTLTGNTIYF
cdr3_nt: TGTGCCTGGAGTGTTCTGACACTTACTGGAAACACCATATATTTT

clone_size: -
v_call: TRBV6-6
j_call: TRBJ2-7
d_call: -
cdr3_aa: CASRYYGSYEQYF
cdr3_nt: TGTGCCAGCAGATACTACGGCTCCTACGAGCAGTACTTC

clone_size: -
v_call: TRBV6-5
j_call: TRBJ1-2
d_call: TRBD1
cdr3_aa: CASRQGGYGYTF
cdr3_nt: TGTGCCAGCCGACAGGGGGGCTATGGCTACACCTTC

clone_size: -
v_call: TRBV6-5
j_call: TRBJ1-3
d_call: -
cdr3_aa: CASRDSISGNTIYF
cdr3_nt: TGTGCCAGCAGGGACAGCATCTCTGGAAACACCATATATTTT

clone_size: -
v_call: TRBV19
j_call: TRBJ2-1
d_call: TRBD2
cdr3_aa: CASSASRGGLGEQFF
cdr3_nt: TGTGCCAGTAGCGCCTCGCGGGGGGGCCTAGGGGAGCAGTTCTTC

clone_size: -
v_call: TRBV5-1
j_call: TRBJ1-3
d_call: -
cdr3_aa: CASSLGFIAGTSGNTIYF
cdr3_nt: TGCGCCAGCAGCTTGGGTTTTATCGCAGGAACCTCTGGAAACACCATATATTTT

clone_size: -
v_call: TRBV11-2
j_call: TRBJ2-7
d_call: -
cdr3_aa: CASSLVAGGGSYEQYF
cdr3_nt: TGTGCCAGCAGCTTAGTAGCAGGGGGCGGGAGCTACGAGCAGTACTTC

clone_size: -
v_call: TRBV6-2/TRBV6-3
j_call: TRBJ2-5
d_call: TRBD2
cdr3_aa: CASSHAGTSIPSQETQYF
cdr3_nt: TGTGCCAGCAGCCACGCCGGGACTAGCATACCCTCACAAGAGACCCAGTACTTC

clone_size: once
v_call: TRBV11-3
j_call: TRBJ1-1
d_call: -
cdr3_aa: CASSYEGNTEAFF
cdr3_nt: TGTGCCAGCAGCTACGAGGGGAACACTGAAGCTTTCTTT